This T cell receptor (beta chain) was sequenced during a study of blood T cell repertoires in COVID-19. Per the original data handling: Estimates of nucleated cell counts were drawn from the amplification of reference gene primers. Sequencing was performed with immunoSEQ multiplex PCR; in TCRdb, only in-frame clones are kept and a portion is missing. V and J calls plus clone size are reproduced from that table; the DNA served to infer D and trimming. This table has fewer than 150,000 clones, around 80% appearing once. Trimming stripped 2 bases from V and 5 bases from J, with 15 bases between. Germline V lookup: CDR1 SEHNR, CDR2 FQNEAQ (reference sequence). The CDR3 runs to 15 residues.

Input material: peripheral blood. The receptor was isolated from a woman of 80 years or more in a cohort sampled during active or convalescent COVID-19. V gene TRBV7-9 combines with J gene TRBJ2-5; perhaps TRBD1 as D (5 bases). The CDR3 sequence is CASSLWPSSGETQYF. The CDR3 DNA reads TGTGCCAGCAGCTTATGGCCCTCATCAGGGGAGACCCAGTACTTC.